This is a list of T cell receptor beta chains from one sample in a study of shared clonotypes between healthy human individuals. TCRdb keeps only in-frame clones here, not all; method: immunoSEQ multiplex PCR. The data show about 600,000 clones, around 77% seen once. Sequencing used PBMCs. The receptor set was obtained from a woman in her thirties or forties in good health. Some clones in this sample may be carry-over from other donors' samples. CDR3s include the opening cysteine and the closing phenylalanine or tryptophan. D genes are given only for firm matches. For some rows the clone size is stated as once, few or many, or as a class when expanded; others skip it.

V gene,D gene,clone size,J gene,CDR3 protein,CDR3 DNA
TRBV9,-,once,TRBJ2-2,CASSVRDWVGTGELFF,TGTGCCAGCAGCGTGCGGGATTGGGTTGGTACCGGGGAGCTGTTTTTT
TRBV4-3,-,-,TRBJ2-7,CASSPAGLITLNYYEQYF,TGCGCCAGCAGCCCCGCGGGACTTATTACTCTCAACTACTACGAGCAGTACTTC
TRBV6-5,-,-,TRBJ1-5,CASSNRRTVGQPQHF,TGTGCCAGCAGTAACCGTAGGACAGTCGGACAGCCCCAGCATTTT
TRBV6-5,-,-,TRBJ2-1,CASKGADEQFF,TGTGCCAGCAAGGGAGCAGATGAGCAGTTCTTC
TRBV30,-,-,TRBJ1-1,CAWSEGVENTEAFF,TGTGCCTGGAGTGAGGGTGTGGAGAACACTGAAGCTTTCTTT
TRBV10-1,TRBD2,-,TRBJ2-7,CASRGTSGRYEQYF,TGCGCCAGCAGGGGGACTAGCGGGCGGTACGAGCAGTACTTC
TRBV18,-,-,TRBJ2-5,CASSSGPGLGLETQYF,TGTGCCAGCTCATCCGGACCAGGGCTAGGTTTAGAGACCCAGTACTTC
TRBV27,-,-,TRBJ2-7,CASSYWDKSYEQYF,TGTGCCAGCAGCTACTGGGACAAATCCTACGAGCAGTACTTC
TRBV7-9,TRBD1,many,TRBJ2-7,CASSPGTGREQYF,TGTGCCAGCAGCCCCGGGACAGGGAGAGAGCAGTACTTC
TRBV7-8,-,-,TRBJ1-2,CASSSQENYGYTF,TGTGCCAGCAGCTCCCAGGAGAACTATGGCTACACCTTC
TRBV5-4,-,-,TRBJ2-7,CASSLRSYEQYF,TGTGCCAGCAGCTTGAGGAGCTACGAGCAGTACTTC
TRBV25-1,-,-,TRBJ2-7,CATVRYWLSTLYEQYF,TGTGCCACCGTGAGGTATTGGCTTTCAACACTTTACGAGCAGTACTTC
TRBV30,-,-,TRBJ1-2,CAWSVREVASGGYTF,TGTGCCTGGAGTGTACGGGAGGTCGCCTCTGGAGGCTACACCTTC
TRBV19,TRBD1,-,TRBJ2-7,CASIQGQGFSEQYF,TGTGCCAGTATCCAAGGACAGGGGTTTTCCGAGCAGTACTTC
TRBV10-2,TRBD2,once,TRBJ2-1,CASIAGGPAQFF,TGCGCCAGCATAGCGGGAGGGCCTGCGCAGTTCTTC
TRBV9,-,-,TRBJ1-5,CASSVGPLVGPQHF,TGTGCCAGCAGCGTAGGACCGTTAGTGGGGCCCCAGCATTTT
TRBV28,-,-,TRBJ2-7,CASRRGVYEQYF,TGTGCCAGCAGGCGCGGGGTGTACGAGCAGTACTTC
TRBV19,-,-,TRBJ1-5,CASSLRADQPQHF,TGTGCCAGTAGTTTGAGGGCCGATCAGCCCCAGCATTTT
TRBV7-7,TRBD2,-,TRBJ2-1,CASSLKAGGYNEQFF,TGTGCTAGCAGCTTAAAAGCGGGAGGGTACAATGAGCAGTTCTTC
TRBV6-4,TRBD2,few,TRBJ2-1,CASSERGTSRVNEQFF,TGTGCCAGCAGTGAAAGGGGGACTAGTAGGGTCAATGAGCAGTTCTTC
TRBV19,TRBD1,-,TRBJ1-5,CASRPGQVQPQHF,TGTGCCAGTAGACCGGGACAGGTCCAGCCCCAGCATTTT
TRBV6-1,TRBD1,many,TRBJ2-7,CASGKGTGGSYEQYF,TGTGCCAGCGGAAAGGGGACAGGGGGGTCCTACGAGCAGTACTTC
TRBV28,TRBD2,-,TRBJ2-4,CASSKSSGGDIQYF,TGTGCCAGCAGCAAATCTAGCGGGGGAGACATTCAGTACTTC
TRBV6-4,-,-,TRBJ2-1,CASSQDSSSYNEQFF,TGTGCCAGCAGTCAAGACAGCAGCTCCTACAATGAGCAGTTCTTC
TRBV11-2,TRBD2,-,TRBJ2-7,CASSLLAGGTYEQYF,TGTGCCAGCAGCTTACTAGCGGGAGGTACTTACGAGCAGTACTTC
TRBV15,TRBD1,-,TRBJ1-5,CATSIGTELSNQPQHF,TGTGCCACCAGCATTGGGACAGAACTGAGCAATCAGCCCCAGCATTTT
TRBV15,TRBD1,-,TRBJ2-1,CATSRDRTGTGYNEQFF,TGTGCCACCAGCAGAGACCGTACCGGGACAGGCTACAATGAGCAGTTCTTC
TRBV18,-,once,TRBJ2-1,CASSPQGGGYNEQFF,TGTGCCAGCTCACCACAAGGGGGGGGCTACAATGAGCAGTTCTTC
TRBV10-3,TRBD2,-,TRBJ2-7,CAISESTGTSGYEQYF,TGTGCCATCAGTGAGTCAACCGGGACTAGCGGATACGAGCAGTACTTC
TRBV10-2,TRBD2,-,TRBJ2-7,CASQTSGFGEQYF,TGCGCCAGCCAAACTAGCGGATTTGGGGAGCAGTACTTC
TRBV5-1,-,many,TRBJ2-1,CASSRNPGLQNNEQFF,TGCGCCAGCAGCCGGAACCCGGGACTTCAAAACAATGAGCAGTTCTTC